These 23 T cell receptor beta chains originate from one sample sequenced in a study of PD-L1 blockade in urothelial cancer. This sample's time point: peripheral blood 6 weeks after treatment start. The protocol was immunoSEQ multiplex PCR, while the TCRdb copy is restricted to in-frame clones and leaves out a portion. This sample has tens of thousands of clones, with around 82% found just once. The input for sequencing was PBMCs, taken around atezolizumab (anti-PD-L1) treatment. These receptors came from a man aged 45 to 65 with urothelial cancer.

The V and J genes are TRBV7-2 and TRBJ2-7; tentatively, D is TRBD1 (6 bases). Germline values: CDR1 SGHTA, CDR2 FQGNSA. The CDR3 runs to 14 residues. Trimming took off 5 bases at V and 4 bases at J, with 15 bases between the two ends. The CDR3 loop reads CASSDWTVPYEQYF. DNA of the CDR3: TGTGCCAGCAGCGACTGGACAGTACCTTACGAGCAGTACTTC.

The V gene is TRBV27, the J gene TRBJ1-1; 7 bases match TRBD1. The V gene end was trimmed by 5 bases and the J gene end by 3 bases; junction bases not matched to a gene: 9. The CDR3 sequence is 15 residues long. Germline CDR1 MNHEY, CDR2 SMNVEV (reference sequence). DNA for the CDR3: TGTGCCAGCAGTGTAAGGGACAGTCGACACACTGAAGCTTTCTTT. The encoded protein is CASSVRDSRHTEAFF.

This sequence joins TRBV21-1 and TRBJ2-3; TRBD1, as called in the table, went unchecked against the DNA. TRBV21-1 is assigned pseudogene status. The CDR3 consists of 18 residues. The CDR3 region has the DNA TGTGCCAGCAGCAAAGCTGAGGGACAGGGGGCAATTACAGATACGCAGTATTTT. Translation gives CASSKAEGQGAITDTQYF.

This clone came up once. CDR3 protein: CASSQEEGPGANVLTF. CDR3 in DNA: TGCGCCAGCAGCCAAGAAGAGGGCCCTGGGGCCAACGTCCTGACTTTC. This chain uses TRBV4-3 with TRBJ2-6; TRBD2 is a possible D gene (5 bases). V shed 0 bases and J shed 2 bases, with 8 bases lying between them. CDR1 and CDR2 (germline): LGHNA, YSLEER. The CDR3 contains 16 residues.

The chain employs TRBV6-4 and TRBJ2-3, with TRBD2 matching over 9 bases. Germline loops: CDR1 MRHNA, CDR2 SNTAGT. After removal of 2 bases from V and 4 bases from J, the junction contained 4 bases not matched to a gene. The CDR3 runs 15 residues. The CDR3 loop is CASSDAGGRADTQYF. The CDR3 nucleotides are TGTGCCAGCAGTGACGCGGGGGGGCGTGCAGATACGCAGTATTTT.

The chain couples TRBV6-5 to TRBJ1-2; 7 positions match TRBD1. The CDR3 loop spans 14 amino acids. V was clipped by 5 bases and J by 4 bases; unmatched bases: 7. CDR1 is MNHEY and CDR2 is SVGAGI in the germline V gene. The CDR3 reads CASSQDRSPYGYTF. The CDR3 DNA sequence: TGTGCCAGCAGTCAGGACAGGAGCCCCTATGGCTACACCTTC.

V and J are TRBV5-1 and TRBJ2-3; the match to TRBD1 covers 9 bases. CDR3 size: 13 residues. The germline V gene has CDR1 SGHRS and CDR2 YFSETQ. The trim removed 5 bases at V and 4 bases at J, leaving 2 bases unmatched. CDR3: CASRQGAADTQYF. The CDR3, as DNA: TGCGCCAGCAGACAGGGGGCCGCAGATACGCAGTATTTT.

Here the CDR3 reads CASSLGDGLAGPEQYF. Written as DNA, the CDR3 is TGTGCCAGCAGCTTAGGAGACGGGCTAGCGGGTCCCGAGCAGTACTTC. This rearrangement joins TRBV11-2 to TRBJ2-7; the match to TRBD2 covers 8 bases. The trim removed 1 base at V and 6 bases at J, leaving 11 bases unmatched. Germline V lookup: CDR1 SGHAT, CDR2 FQNNGV. The CDR3 is made up of 16 amino acids. Supplemented by reference TRBV11-2 and TRBJ2-7, the full variable domain reads EAGVAQSPRYKIIEKRQSVAFWCNPISGHATLYWYQQILGQGPKLLIQFQNNGVVDDSQLPKDRFSAERLKGVDSTLKIQPAKLEDSAVYLCASSLGDGLAGPEQYFGPGTRLTVT.

This chain connects TRBV7-2 to TRBJ1-5; D not certain. The V gene's germline CDR1 is SGHTA and CDR2 FQGNSA. The CDR3 spans 13 residues. Trimming shortened V by 4 bases and J by 4 bases, and 8 bases separated the two germline ends. The CDR3 bases are TGTGCCAGCAGCTCACCACTAAATCAGCCCCAGCATTTT. Translating gives CASSSPLNQPQHF.

The rearrangement joins TRBV6-5 to TRBJ1-5; no definite D call. Germline CDR1 reads MNHEY; CDR2 reads SVGAGI. V lost 5 bases to trimming and J lost 2 bases, with 10 bases between them. The CDR3 covers 14 residues. CDR3 nucleotides: TGTGCCAGCAGTCCCTCCACGGGCAATCAGCCCCAGCATTTT. Protein sequence: CASSPSTGNQPQHF.

The CDR3 here is CASSAGRTSSGNTIYF. CDR3 coding DNA: TGTGCCAGCAGCGCCGGACGGACAAGCTCTGGAAACACCATATATTTT. The J gene is TRBJ1-3, the V gene TRBV5-4, with D possibly TRBD1 on 5 matching bases. Per germline, CDR1 SGHNT and CDR2 YYREEE (reference sequence). CDR3 length: 16 amino acids. Trimming took off 4 bases at V and 0 bases at J, with 14 bases between the two ends.

The chain carries TRBV18 and TRBJ2-4, with 8 bases identical to TRBD1. Trimming took 3 bases from V and 0 from J; bases not matched to a gene: 16. CDR1 is KGHSH and CDR2 is LQKENI in the germline V gene. The CDR3 runs to 20 residues. The CDR3 reads CASSPPPSGQADLAKNIQYF. CDR3 sequence (DNA): TGTGCCAGCTCACCTCCCCCATCGGGACAGGCTGACCTAGCCAAAAACATTCAGTACTTC.

The V gene is TRBV10-3, the J gene TRBJ1-2, with D unclear. This CDR3 has 14 amino acids. The V and J ends lost 7 bases and 3 bases respectively, with 15 bases between them. From germline, CDR1 is ENHRY and CDR2 SYGVKD. The CDR3 region is CAIKQDSGDYGYTF. The CDR3 coding sequence is TGTGCCATCAAGCAGGACTCTGGGGACTATGGCTACACCTTC.

About this clone itself: Germline and junction disagree at one end, which may indicate a read error. This chain joins TRBV27 and TRBJ2-5; 12 bases map to TRBD2. Germline CDR1 and CDR2: MNHEY and SMNVEV (reference sequence). The CDR3 consists of 15 residues. CDR3 nucleotide sequence: TGTGCCAGCAGTGTATCTAGCGGGGGGGCCAGGATCCAGTACTTC. It encodes CASSVSSGGARIQYF.

The genes are TRBV14 and TRBJ2-5, with 12 bases aligning to TRBD2. V was clipped by 4 bases and J by 5 bases; unmatched bases: 8. CDR3 length: 16 residues. The germline gives CDR1 SGHDN, CDR2 FVKESK. CDR3 sequence: CASSRLAGGPGETQYF. In DNA form, the CDR3 reads TGTGCCAGCAGCCGCCTAGCGGGAGGGCCGGGGGAGACCCAGTACTTC.

The V call is TRBV10-2, the J call TRBJ2-1; 12 nucleotides match TRBD2. J lost 0 bases, V lost 6 bases, and 9 bases had no gene match. Germline loops: CDR1 WSHSY, CDR2 SAAADI. The CDR3 consists of 18 residues. This chain's CDR3 is CASSKTSGSLISYNEQFF. CDR3 bases: TGCGCCAGCAGCAAGACTAGCGGGAGCCTTATCTCCTACAATGAGCAGTTCTTC.

The chain links TRBV5-1 to TRBJ1-1; 11 bases align to TRBD1. This CDR3 contains 16 residues. The germline V gene encodes CDR1 SGHRS and CDR2 YFSETQ. V lost 4 bases and J lost 6; bases outside the gene matches: 11. For the CDR3, the DNA is TGCGCCAGCAGCGCCGGACAGGGGGCGTTAGGGGCTGAAGCTTTCTTT. Translating it yields CASSAGQGALGAEAFF. The full variable domain, in which reference TRBV5-1 and TRBJ1-1 provide the parts outside the CDR3, is KAGVTQTPRYLIKTRGQQVTLSCSPISGHRSVSWYQQTPGQGLQFLFEYFSETQRNKGNFPGRFSGRQFSNSRSEMNVSTLELGDSALYLCASSAGQGALGAEAFFGQGTRLTVV.

The rearrangement uses TRBV5-8 and TRBJ1-2; unclear D gene. The CDR3 runs to 17 residues. Germline CDR1 reads SGHTS; CDR2 reads YDEGEE. Between the trimmed V and J ends, which lost 3 bases and 3 bases, there was a span of 21 bases. DNA for the CDR3: TGTGCCAGCAGCTCCCCTGGCGGAGGGTCCCGCGACTATGGCTACACCTTC. Its translation: CASSSPGGGSRDYGYTF.

This rearrangement joins TRBV2 to TRBJ1-5; the match to TRBD1 covers 7 bases. This CDR3 has 14 residues. CDR1 and CDR2 (germline): SNHLY, FYNNEI. V lost 5 bases and J lost 7; bases outside the gene matches: 8. The CDR3 loop is CASSHDREIQPQHF. In DNA form, the CDR3 reads TGTGCCAGCAGTCATGACAGGGAGATCCAGCCCCAGCATTTT.

The chain links TRBV6-4 to TRBJ2-3; 9 bases agree with TRBD2. Germline loops: CDR1 MRHNA, CDR2 SNTAGT. Trimming took 5 bases from V and 2 from J; bases not matched to a gene: 2. The CDR3 is 14 residues long. The CDR3 region is CASSPGLATDTQYF. CDR3 in DNA: TGTGCCAGCAGTCCGGGACTAGCCACAGATACGCAGTATTTT.

V gene TRBV28 combines with J gene TRBJ2-2; a possible D gene is TRBD2 (6 bases). Germline-derived CDR1 and CDR2 are MDHEN and SYDVKM. The CDR3 loop spans 14 amino acids. V gave up 3 bases and J gave up 4 bases, with 9 bases separating them. CDR3 nucleotides: TGTGCCAGCAGTTTGTGGGACTCCACCGGGGAGCTGTTTTTT. It encodes CASSLWDSTGELFF.

This clone was seen once. J is TRBJ2-5 and V is TRBV29-1; D is uncertain. This CDR3 has 14 amino acids. Germline CDR1 reads SQVTM; CDR2 reads ANQGSEA. Trimming left V 0 bases short and J 5 bases short, with 13 bases between. The CDR3 nucleotides read TGCAGCGTTGAAGAGCGCCTTAATGTGGAGACCCAGTACTTC. It is translated as CSVEERLNVETQYF.

The chain has TRBV6-5 and TRBJ2-1, with D possibly being TRBD2 (6 bases). V was clipped by 8 bases and J by 6 bases, with 14 bases between them. Germline values: CDR1 MNHEY, CDR2 SVGAGI. CDR3 size: 13 residues. The CDR3 sequence is CASRPRELNEQFF. The CDR3 coding sequence is TGTGCCAGCCGTCCCCGGGAGCTCAATGAGCAGTTCTTC.